These T cell receptor beta chains were read from a single sample in a study of Siglec-9 on CD8 T cells in melanoma. Repertoires were generated with immunoSEQ multiplex PCR, while TCRdb's copy carries only in-frame clones and drops some. The table includes about 30,000 clones, 80% detected once. The material sequenced was Siglec-9- CD8+ T cells sorted from blood. The receptors derive from a human donor in good health. CDR3s include the opening cysteine and the closing phenylalanine or tryptophan. The D gene is left open where the match is weak. For some rows the clone size is stated as once, few or many, or as a class when expanded; others skip it.

v_gene	d_gene	j_gene	abundance	CDR3aa	CDR3nt
TRBV11-2	NA	TRBJ1-4	NA	CASSSPTEDNEKLFF	TGTGCCAGCAGCTCCCCGACAGAGGATAATGAAAAACTGTTTTTT
TRBV28	TRBD1	TRBJ2-1	NA	CASHLTGGYEQFF	TGTGCCAGCCACCTTACAGGGGGCTATGAGCAGTTCTTC
TRBV7-6	NA	TRBJ1-5	NA	CASSRERGAFQPQHF	TGTGCCAGCAGCCGAGAAAGGGGCGCCTTTCAGCCCCAGCATTTT
TRBV4-1	NA	TRBJ1-1	medium-sized	CASSHFVRGADTEAFF	TGCGCCAGCAGCCATTTCGTCCGGGGGGCTGACACTGAAGCTTTCTTT
TRBV7-9	NA	TRBJ2-1	once	CASSYGEHNEQFF	TGTGCCAGCAGCTACGGGGAACACAATGAGCAGTTCTTC
TRBV11-2	NA	TRBJ1-6	NA	CASSLTESSYNSPLHF	TGTGCCAGCAGCTTAACAGAGAGCTCCTATAATTCACCCCTCCACTTT
TRBV27	NA	TRBJ1-2	NA	CASSASGAGDGYTF	TGTGCCAGCAGCGCCTCGGGGGCGGGGGATGGCTACACCTTC
TRBV15	NA	TRBJ1-4	NA	CATSRGSRGNEKLFF	TGTGCCACCAGCAGAGGGTCCAGGGGCAATGAAAAACTGTTTTTT
TRBV2	TRBD1	TRBJ1-5	NA	CASSVGQGYDSNQPQHF	TGTGCCAGCAGTGTTGGACAGGGCTACGATAGCAATCAGCCCCAGCATTTT
TRBV9	TRBD1	TRBJ2-5	NA	CASSSNPEHSQTGDQETQYF	TGTGCCAGCAGCTCCAATCCCGAACACTCACAGACAGGGGACCAAGAGACCCAGTACTTC